The clone carrying this TCR beta chain has only a few counts. Antigen specificity is unknown. This record belongs to a study of breast tumors, draining lymph nodes, adjacent tissues. Study-wide findings and caveats: Data only fit, rather than demonstrated, lymph node origin of most tumor T cells.

Breast cancer patients provided tissue from their axillary draining lymph nodes. TCRdb independently ran MiXCR on the multiplex PCR reads; one entry per CDR3 protein. The data contain 290,000 or so distinct CDR3 sequences, 30% to 35% of them singletons. The CDR3 is 16 residues long. The germline gives CDR1 SGHNT, CDR2 YYREEE (reference sequence). V was clipped by 4 bases and J by 7 bases; unmatched bases: 12. The sequence was obtained from a female donor with breast cancer. Some clones in this sample may be carry-over from other donors' samples. Material for sequencing was axillary lymph node tissue. The J gene is TRBJ2-1, the V gene TRBV5-4; 9 bases are a match to TRBD2. CDR3: CASSPGAGGPINEQFF. The CDR3 DNA sequence: TGTGCCAGCAGCCCCGGGGCGGGAGGGCCTATTAATGAGCAGTTCTTC. Supplemented by reference TRBV5-4 and TRBJ2-1, the full variable domain reads ETGVTQSPTHLIKTRGQQVTLRCSSQSGHNTVSWYQQALGQGPQFIFQYYREEENGRGNFPPRFSGLQFPNYSSELNVNALELDDSALYLCASSPGAGGPINEQFFGPGTRLTVL.